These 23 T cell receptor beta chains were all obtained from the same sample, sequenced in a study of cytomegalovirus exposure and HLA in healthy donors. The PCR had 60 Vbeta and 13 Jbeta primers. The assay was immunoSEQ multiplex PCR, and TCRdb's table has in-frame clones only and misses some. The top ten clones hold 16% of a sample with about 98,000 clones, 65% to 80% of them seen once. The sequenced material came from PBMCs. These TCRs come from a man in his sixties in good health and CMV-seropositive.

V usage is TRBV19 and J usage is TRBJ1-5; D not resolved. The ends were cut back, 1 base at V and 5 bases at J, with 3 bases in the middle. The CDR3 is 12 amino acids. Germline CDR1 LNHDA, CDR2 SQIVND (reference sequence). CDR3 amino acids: CASSIVDQPQHF. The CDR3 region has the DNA TGTGCCAGTAGTATAGTCGATCAGCCCCAGCATTTT.

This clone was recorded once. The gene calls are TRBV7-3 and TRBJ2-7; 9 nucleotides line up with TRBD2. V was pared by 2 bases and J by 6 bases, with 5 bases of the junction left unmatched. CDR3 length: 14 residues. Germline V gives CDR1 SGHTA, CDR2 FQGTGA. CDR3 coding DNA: TGTGCCAGCAGCTTAGCGGGGGGGGCCCGCGAGCAGTACTTC. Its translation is CASSLAGGAREQYF.

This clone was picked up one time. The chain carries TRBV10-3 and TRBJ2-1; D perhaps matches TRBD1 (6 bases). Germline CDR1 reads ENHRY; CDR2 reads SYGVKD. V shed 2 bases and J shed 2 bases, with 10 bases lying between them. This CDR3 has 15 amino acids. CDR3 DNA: TGTGCCATCAGTGAGAGACAGGACCCCTACAATGAGCAGTTCTTC. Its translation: CAISERQDPYNEQFF.

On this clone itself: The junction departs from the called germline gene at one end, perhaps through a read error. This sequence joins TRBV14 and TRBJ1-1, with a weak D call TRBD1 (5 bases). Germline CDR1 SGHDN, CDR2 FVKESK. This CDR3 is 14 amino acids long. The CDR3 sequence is CASSHVGSGAEAFF. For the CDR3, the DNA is TGTGCCAGCAGCCACGTCGGGAGCGGGGCTGAGGCTTTCTTT.

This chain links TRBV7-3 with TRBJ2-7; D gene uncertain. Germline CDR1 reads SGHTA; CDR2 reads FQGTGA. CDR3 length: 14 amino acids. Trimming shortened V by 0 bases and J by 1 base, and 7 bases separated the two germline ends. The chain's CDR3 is CASSLTPDSYEQYF. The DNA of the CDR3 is TGTGCCAGCAGCTTAACCCCAGATTCCTACGAGCAGTACTTC. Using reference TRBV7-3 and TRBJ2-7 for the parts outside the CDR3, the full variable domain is GAGVSQTPSNKVTEKGKYVELRCDPISGHTALYWYRQSLGQGPEFLIYFQGTGAADDSGLPNDRFFAVRPEGSVSTLKIQRTERGDSAVYLCASSLTPDSYEQYFGPGTRLTVT.

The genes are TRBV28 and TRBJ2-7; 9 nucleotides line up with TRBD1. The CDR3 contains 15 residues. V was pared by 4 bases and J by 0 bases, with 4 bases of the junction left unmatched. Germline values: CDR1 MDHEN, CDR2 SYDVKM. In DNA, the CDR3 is TGTGCCAGCAGTTCTCAGACAGGGGGCTCCTACGAGCAGTACTTC. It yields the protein CASSSQTGGSYEQYF.

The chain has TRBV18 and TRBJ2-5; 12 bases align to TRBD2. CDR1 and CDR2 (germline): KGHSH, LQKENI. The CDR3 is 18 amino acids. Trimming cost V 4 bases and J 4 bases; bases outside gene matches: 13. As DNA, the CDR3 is TGTGCCAGCTCACTGACTAGCGGGGGAACCCCCGTAGGAGAGACCCAGTACTTC. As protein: CASSLTSGGTPVGETQYF.

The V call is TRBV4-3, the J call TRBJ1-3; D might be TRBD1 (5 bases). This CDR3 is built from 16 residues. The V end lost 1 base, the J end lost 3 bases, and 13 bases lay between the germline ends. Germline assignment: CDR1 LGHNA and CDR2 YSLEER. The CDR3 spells CASSQGRQGGGNTIYF. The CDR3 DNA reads TGCGCCAGCAGCCAAGGTCGTCAGGGTGGTGGAAACACCATATATTTT.

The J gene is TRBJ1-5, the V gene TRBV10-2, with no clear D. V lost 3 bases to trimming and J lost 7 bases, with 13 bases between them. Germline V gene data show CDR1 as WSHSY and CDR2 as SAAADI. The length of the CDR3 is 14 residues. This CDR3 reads CASSDFMVEQPQHF. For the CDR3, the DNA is TGCGCCAGCAGTGATTTTATGGTAGAGCAGCCCCAGCATTTT.

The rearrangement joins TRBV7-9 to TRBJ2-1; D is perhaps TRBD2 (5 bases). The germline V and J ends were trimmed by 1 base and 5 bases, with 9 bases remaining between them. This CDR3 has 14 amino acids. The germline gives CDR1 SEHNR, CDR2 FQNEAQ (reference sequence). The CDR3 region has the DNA TGTGCCAGCAGCTTAGACCGGGGAAACAATGAGCAGTTCTTC. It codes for CASSLDRGNNEQFF.

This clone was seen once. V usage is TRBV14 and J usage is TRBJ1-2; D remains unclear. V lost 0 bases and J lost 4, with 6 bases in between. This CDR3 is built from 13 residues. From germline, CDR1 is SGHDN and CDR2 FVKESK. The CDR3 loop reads CASSQDFSYGYTF. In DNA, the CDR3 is TGTGCCAGCAGCCAAGATTTCAGCTATGGCTACACCTTC.

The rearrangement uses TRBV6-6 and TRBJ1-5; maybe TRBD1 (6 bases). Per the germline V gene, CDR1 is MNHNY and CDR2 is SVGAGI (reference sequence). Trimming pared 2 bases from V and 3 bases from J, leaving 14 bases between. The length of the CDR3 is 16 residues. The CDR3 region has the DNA TGTGCCAGCAGTTACGGGCGGACAGAAAACAATCAGCCCCAGCATTTT. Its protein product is CASSYGRTENNQPQHF.

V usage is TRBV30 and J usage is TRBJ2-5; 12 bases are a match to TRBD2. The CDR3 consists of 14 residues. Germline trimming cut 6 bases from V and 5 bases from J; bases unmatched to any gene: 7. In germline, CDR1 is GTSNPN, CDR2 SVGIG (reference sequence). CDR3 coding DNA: TGTGCCTGCCTAGCGGGGGGGATAGGTGAGACCCAGTACTTC. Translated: CACLAGGIGETQYF.

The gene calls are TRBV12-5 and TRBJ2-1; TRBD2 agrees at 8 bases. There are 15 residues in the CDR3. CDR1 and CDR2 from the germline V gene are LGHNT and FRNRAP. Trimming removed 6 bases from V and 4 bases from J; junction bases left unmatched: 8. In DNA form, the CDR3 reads TGTGCTAGTGGCCTAGACGGGGGGGCTTACAATGAGCAGTTCTTC. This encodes CASGLDGGAYNEQFF.

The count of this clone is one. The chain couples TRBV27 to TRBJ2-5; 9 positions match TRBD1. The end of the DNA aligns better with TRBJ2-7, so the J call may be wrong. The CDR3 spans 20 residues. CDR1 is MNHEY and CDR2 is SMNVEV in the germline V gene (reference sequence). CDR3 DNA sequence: TGTGCCAGCAGTTTATCGGAGGTGGGACAGGGCCCCCATACTGCCTACGAGCAGTACTTC. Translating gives CASSLSEVGQGPHTAYEQYF.

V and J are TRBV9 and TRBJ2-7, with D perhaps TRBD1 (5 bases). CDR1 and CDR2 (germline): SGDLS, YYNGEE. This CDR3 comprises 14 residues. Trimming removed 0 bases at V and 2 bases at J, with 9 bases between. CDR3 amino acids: CASSVEGRAYEQYF. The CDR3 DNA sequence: TGTGCCAGCAGCGTAGAGGGCAGGGCCTACGAGCAGTACTTC.

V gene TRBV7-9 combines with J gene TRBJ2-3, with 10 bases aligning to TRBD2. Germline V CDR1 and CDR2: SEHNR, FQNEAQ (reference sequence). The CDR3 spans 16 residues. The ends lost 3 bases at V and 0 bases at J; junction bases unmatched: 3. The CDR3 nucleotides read TGTGCCAGCAGCTTTGCACTAGCGGGGAGCACAGATACGCAGTATTTT. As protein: CASSFALAGSTDTQYF.

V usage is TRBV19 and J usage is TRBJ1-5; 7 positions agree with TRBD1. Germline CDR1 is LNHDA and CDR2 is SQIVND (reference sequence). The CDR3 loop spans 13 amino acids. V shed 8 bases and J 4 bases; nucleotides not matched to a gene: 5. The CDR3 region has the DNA TGTGCCAGTCAGACAGGGACAAATCAGCCCCAGCATTTT. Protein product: CASQTGTNQPQHF.

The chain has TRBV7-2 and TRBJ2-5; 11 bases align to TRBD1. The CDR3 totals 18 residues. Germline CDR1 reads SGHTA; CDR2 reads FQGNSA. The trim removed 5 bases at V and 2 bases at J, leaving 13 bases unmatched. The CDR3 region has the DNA TGTGCCAGCAGCGCTCATGGGGACAGGGGGTTGCTGCAAGAGACCCAGTACTTC. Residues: CASSAHGDRGLLQETQYF.

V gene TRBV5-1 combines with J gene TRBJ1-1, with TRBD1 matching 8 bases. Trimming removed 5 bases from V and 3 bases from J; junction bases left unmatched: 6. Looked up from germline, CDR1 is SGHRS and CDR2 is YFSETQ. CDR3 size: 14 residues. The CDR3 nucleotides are TGCGCCAGCAGGTCTACAGGGGGAGACACTGAAGCTTTCTTT. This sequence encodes CASRSTGGDTEAFF.

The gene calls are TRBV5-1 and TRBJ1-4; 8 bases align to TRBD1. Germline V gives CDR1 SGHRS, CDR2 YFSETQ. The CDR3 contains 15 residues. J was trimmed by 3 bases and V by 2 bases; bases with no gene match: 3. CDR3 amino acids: CASSLVGQANEKLFF. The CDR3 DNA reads TGCGCCAGCAGCTTAGTGGGACAGGCTAATGAAAAACTGTTTTTT.

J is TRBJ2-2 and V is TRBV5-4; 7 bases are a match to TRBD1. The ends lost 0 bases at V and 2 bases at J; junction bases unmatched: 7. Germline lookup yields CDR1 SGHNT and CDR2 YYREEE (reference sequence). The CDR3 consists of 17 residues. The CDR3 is CASSLGPRQGNTGELFF. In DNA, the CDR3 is TGTGCCAGCAGCTTGGGACCAAGACAGGGTAACACCGGGGAGCTGTTTTTT.

The CDR3 spells CATGQWDEQYF. The CDR3 coding sequence is TGTGCCACCGGACAGTGGGACGAGCAGTACTTC. The chain carries TRBV15 and TRBJ2-7; tentative D call: TRBD1 (6 bases). Germline V gene sequence: CDR1 LNHNV, CDR2 YYDKDF (reference sequence). The CDR3 runs to 11 residues. V was cut by 8 bases and J by 5 bases, with 10 bases left in between. Complete variable domain (other parts from reference TRBV15 and TRBJ2-7): DAMVIQNPRYQVTQFGKPVTLSCSQTLNHNVMYWYQQKSSQAPKLLFHYYDKDFNNEADTPDNFQSRRPNTSFCFLDIRSPGLGDTAMYLCATGQWDEQYFGPGTRLTVT.